The 23 T cell receptor beta chains presented below share a single source sample, sequenced in a study of blood T cell repertoires in COVID-19. Clones were sequenced by immunoSEQ multiplex PCR, and TCRdb holds only the in-frame ones, with some missing. The data contain about 360,000 clones, around 87% of them singletons. The sequencing sample was made of peripheral blood. The receptors come from a human donor in a cohort sampled during active COVID-19.

This chain connects TRBV28 to TRBJ2-7; D may be TRBD2 (6 bases). CDR1 is MDHEN and CDR2 is SYDVKM in the germline V gene. Trimming removed 7 bases at V and 3 bases at J, with 13 bases between. The CDR3 runs to 13 residues. The CDR3 sequence is CASTLSTSYEQYF. The DNA for the CDR3 is TGTGCCAGCACTTTGTCGACTAGCTACGAGCAGTACTTC.

This rearrangement joins TRBV10-3 to TRBJ2-7; 9 bases map to TRBD1. This CDR3 region has 13 residues. After removal of 6 bases from V and 3 bases from J, the junction contained 3 bases not matched to a gene. CDR1 is ENHRY, CDR2 SYGVKD, per germline. This CDR3 reads CAISWDRDYEQYF. As DNA, the CDR3 is TGTGCCATCAGCTGGGACAGGGACTACGAGCAGTACTTC.

The V and J genes are TRBV9 and TRBJ2-1, with 9 nucleotides matching TRBD2. This CDR3 has 15 residues. The trim removed 4 bases at V and 8 bases at J, leaving 10 bases unmatched. Germline CDR1 and CDR2: SGDLS and YYNGEE. This chain's CDR3 is CASSPRLAGVHEQFF. CDR3 in DNA: TGTGCCAGCAGCCCACGGTTAGCGGGAGTCCATGAGCAGTTCTTC.

The chain links TRBV30 to TRBJ1-2; unclear D gene. This CDR3 contains 14 residues. V lost 2 bases and J lost 7, with 17 bases in between. From germline, CDR1 is GTSNPN and CDR2 SVGIG (reference sequence). The DNA of the CDR3 is TGTGCCTGGAGTCCTGCCCTTCGGTCCGCTGGCTACACCTTC. This encodes CAWSPALRSAGYTF.

The chain employs TRBV27 and TRBJ1-5, with D unresolved. Germline lookup yields CDR1 MNHEY and CDR2 SMNVEV (reference sequence). The CDR3 has 13 amino acids. Trimming stripped 4 bases from V and 5 bases from J, with 9 bases between. CDR3: CASSSFRDQPQHF. CDR3 nucleotides: TGTGCCAGCAGTTCCTTTAGAGATCAGCCCCAGCATTTT.

This chain links TRBV7-9 with TRBJ2-5; the match to TRBD2 covers 9 bases. Germline values: CDR1 SEHNR, CDR2 FQNEAQ (reference sequence). This CDR3 spans 14 amino acids. J was trimmed by 7 bases and V by 5 bases; bases with no gene match: 8. CDR3 bases: TGTGCCAGCAGCGAAAGCGGGGGGCTTGGGACCCAGTACTTC. Its protein product is CASSESGGLGTQYF.

V usage is TRBV6-6 and J usage is TRBJ1-6; unclear D gene. Germline loops: CDR1 MNHNY, CDR2 SVGAGI (reference sequence). V lost 0 bases, J lost 8 bases, and 14 bases lay in between. The CDR3 contains 16 residues. The CDR3 sequence is CASSYSVRFSHSPLHF. The CDR3 nucleotides read TGTGCCAGCAGTTACTCGGTCAGGTTTAGTCATTCACCCCTCCACTTT.

This CDR3 is CASSPRTDSPLHF. The CDR3 DNA is TGTGCCAGCAGTCCGAGGACAGATTCACCCCTCCACTTT. This sequence joins TRBV12-3 or TRBV12-4 and TRBJ1-6; D may be TRBD1 (6 bases). Trimming shortened V by 5 bases and J by 8 bases, and 10 bases separated the two germline ends. The CDR3 is 13 residues long.

The chain recombines TRBV7-3 with TRBJ2-1, with TRBD2 matching 11 bases. The V segment lost 4 bases and the J segment 4 bases; nucleotides outside the gene matches: 3. Germline lookup yields CDR1 SGHTA and CDR2 FQGTGA. CDR3 size: 15 residues. The CDR3 DNA follows: TGTGCCAGCAGCTCCAGACTAGCGGGGTACAATGAGCAGTTCTTC. Its protein product is CASSSRLAGYNEQFF.

The CDR3, as DNA: TGTGCCAGCAGCCTAAGCACTTATAATTCACCCCTCCACTTT. Protein product: CASSLSTYNSPLHF. V and J are TRBV27 and TRBJ1-6, with no clear D. CDR1 and CDR2 (germline): MNHEY, SMNVEV (reference sequence). V shed 6 bases and J shed 4 bases, with 10 bases lying between them. This CDR3 is 14 amino acids long.

The chain has TRBV6-5 and TRBJ2-7, with a possible D match to TRBD1 (5 bases). CDR3 length: 13 amino acids. Trimming left V 6 bases short and J 5 bases short, with 14 bases between. Germline-derived CDR1 and CDR2 are MNHEY and SVGAGI. CDR3 loop: CASSRTIRNEQYF. As DNA, the CDR3 is TGTGCCAGCAGCCGGACAATTCGCAACGAGCAGTACTTC.

Written as DNA, the CDR3 is TGTGCCAGTAGTTCCTCAGGGGACTATGGCTACACCTTC. This encodes CASSSSGDYGYTF. The V gene is TRBV19, the J gene TRBJ1-2; possible D gene TRBD1, 6 bases. The CDR3 covers 13 residues. Germline loops: CDR1 LNHDA, CDR2 SQIVND (reference sequence). V was trimmed by 5 bases and J by 3 bases, leaving 10 bases between them.

The chain recombines TRBV6-5 with TRBJ1-4; D is perhaps TRBD1 (5 bases). The CDR3 length is 16 residues. The V end was cut by 0 bases, the J end by 6 bases, with 14 bases between. Germline CDR1 and CDR2: MNHEY and SVGAGI. CDR3 sequence (DNA): TGTGCCAGCAGTTACTCGACTGTCGGGGGGGATGAAAAACTGTTTTTT. Protein: CASSYSTVGGDEKLFF.

The J gene is TRBJ1-5, the V gene TRBV20-1; TRBD1 might be the D (6 bases). Between the trimmed V and J ends, which lost 3 bases and 5 bases, there was a span of 17 bases. Germline V gives CDR1 DFQATT, CDR2 SNEGSKA (reference sequence). The CDR3 loop spans 15 amino acids. The CDR3 spells CSASQGAGADQPQHF. CDR3 coding DNA: TGCAGTGCTAGTCAGGGTGCAGGGGCGGATCAGCCCCAGCATTTT.

J is TRBJ2-1 and V is TRBV2; TRBD1 matches at 9 bases. Germline V gives CDR1 SNHLY, CDR2 FYNNEI. Unmatched junction bases numbered 7, after V lost 4 bases and J lost 6 bases. This CDR3 is built from 15 residues. This chain's CDR3 is CASSADRGRSNEQFF. CDR3 DNA sequence: TGTGCCAGCAGTGCAGACAGGGGGAGAAGCAATGAGCAGTTCTTC. The full variable domain, completed using reference TRBV2 and TRBJ2-1, is EPEVTQTPSHQVTQMGQEVILRCVPISNHLYFYWYRQILGQKVEFLVSFYNNEISEKSEIFDDQFSVERPDGSNFTLKIRSTKLEDSAMYFCASSADRGRSNEQFFGPGTRLTVL.

The V call is TRBV10-2, the J call TRBJ1-4; D is unclear. This CDR3 has 14 residues. The germline CDR1 and CDR2 sequences are WSHSY and SAAADI. V lost 2 bases and J 4 bases, leaving 8 bases between the germline ends. DNA for the CDR3: TGCGCCAGCAGTGAGGGACTAAATAATGAAAAACTGTTTTTT. Residues: CASSEGLNNEKLFF.

This chain uses TRBV5-1 with TRBJ1-1, with D possibly being TRBD1 (6 bases). The CDR3 contains 15 residues. The V gene lost 2 bases and the J gene lost 1 base, with 12 bases spanning the gap. Germline assignment: CDR1 SGHRS and CDR2 YFSETQ. As DNA, the CDR3 is TGCGCCAGCAGCTTATTACAGGGTAGGAACACTGAAGCTTTCTTT. It encodes CASSLLQGRNTEAFF. The full variable domain, completed using reference TRBV5-1 and TRBJ1-1, is KAGVTQTPRYLIKTRGQQVTLSCSPISGHRSVSWYQQTPGQGLQFLFEYFSETQRNKGNFPGRFSGRQFSNSRSEMNVSTLELGDSALYLCASSLLQGRNTEAFFGQGTRLTVV.

The chain carries TRBV7-8 and TRBJ2-7, with 7 bases identical to TRBD1. Germline V gives CDR1 SGHVS, CDR2 FQNEAQ. The CDR3 totals 14 residues. J gave up 0 bases and V 5 bases, and 4 bases lay outside the gene matches. The CDR3: CASSPTGASYEQYF. Here the CDR3 DNA reads TGTGCCAGCAGCCCTACAGGGGCCTCCTACGAGCAGTACTTC.

This chain uses TRBV14 with TRBJ1-4; D remains unclear. Per the germline V gene, CDR1 is SGHDN and CDR2 is FVKESK. V dropped 3 bases and J dropped 0 bases, with 8 bases sitting between them. The CDR3 has 15 residues. DNA of the CDR3: TGTGCCAGCAGCCAGACGGGAGCAACTAATGAAAAACTGTTTTTT. Protein: CASSQTGATNEKLFF.

J is TRBJ1-1 and V is TRBV4-2; D may be TRBD1 (5 bases). CDR1 and CDR2 (germline): LGHNA, YNFKEQ. The CDR3 consists of 15 residues. V gave up 3 bases and J gave up 2 bases, with 13 bases separating them. The CDR3 region is CASSQDSGGNTEAFF. The CDR3 DNA reads as TGTGCCAGCAGCCAGGATTCGGGGGGAAACACTGAAGCTTTCTTT.

The chain employs TRBV18 and TRBJ2-1; 8 bases fit TRBD2. This CDR3 is 17 amino acids long. CDR1 KGHSH and CDR2 LQKENI come from the germline V gene. The junction had 6 bases not matched to a gene; V was cut back by 0 bases and J by 2 bases. CDR3 DNA sequence: TGTGCCAGCTCACCACCGAAAACTAGCGGTACCTACAATGAGCAGTTCTTC. This sequence encodes CASSPPKTSGTYNEQFF.

The gene calls are TRBV10-3 and TRBJ2-1, with TRBD2 matching 8 bases. The V segment lost 5 bases and the J segment 6 bases; nucleotides outside the gene matches: 6. CDR1 is ENHRY, CDR2 SYGVKD, per germline. The CDR3 contains 14 residues. CDR3 residues: CAISTKRERNEQFF. CDR3 bases: TGTGCCATCAGTACAAAGCGGGAGCGCAATGAGCAGTTCTTC.

The genes are TRBV15 and TRBJ2-1; D remains ambiguous. The V and J ends lost 2 bases and 6 bases respectively, with 11 bases between them. Germline CDR1 and CDR2: LNHNV and YYDKDF (reference sequence). This CDR3 is 14 amino acids long. CDR3 nucleotide sequence: TGTGCCACCAGCAGATCCACTTTCGGCAATGAGCAGTTCTTC. Amino acids: CATSRSTFGNEQFF.